This is a list of T cell receptor beta chains from one sample in a study of tumor-infiltrating lymphocytes in oesophageal squamous cell carcinoma. TCRdb redid the calling of the PCR reads with MiXCR, one entry per CDR3 protein. The table includes approximately 15,000 distinct CDR3 sequences, under 60% detected once. Source material: blood. Source of these receptors: a male donor with esophageal squamous cell carcinoma. The CDR3 runs from the conserved cysteine through the conserved F or W. A D gene is named only where the DNA matches it firmly. Where a row states a size, it is once, few, many or the class of an expanded clone; other rows omit it.

size: -
V: TRBV6-1
D: -
J: TRBJ2-7
CDR3: CASSELMGALYNEQYF
DNA: TGTGCCAGCAGTGAACTTATGGGCGCACTCTACAATGAGCAGTACTTC

size: -
V: TRBV28
D: TRBD1
J: TRBJ2-1
CDR3: CASSHQGQVIYNEQFF
DNA: TGTGCCAGCAGCCACCAAGGACAGGTCATCTACAATGAGCAGTTCTTC

size: -
V: TRBV7-3
D: TRBD1
J: TRBJ2-2
CDR3: CASSLTQGASGELFF
DNA: TGTGCCAGCAGCTTAACACAGGGGGCATCCGGGGAGCTGTTTTTT

size: -
V: TRBV6-6
D: -
J: TRBJ2-7
CDR3: CASSYGRAYEQYF
DNA: TGTGCCAGCAGTTACGGCAGGGCATACGAGCAGTACTTC

size: -
V: TRBV27
D: -
J: TRBJ1-1
CDR3: CASSPWTSGSAGEQFF
DNA: TGTGCCAGCAGTCCCTGGACTAGCGGGAGTGCGGGCGAGCAGTTCTTT

size: medium-sized
V: TRBV24-1
D: -
J: TRBJ2-1
CDR3: CATSDPGLVEQFF
DNA: TGTGCCACCAGTGACCCCGGACTGGTTGAGCAGTTCTTC

size: large
V: TRBV7-2
D: -
J: TRBJ1-1
CDR3: CASSLVGRSTEAFF
DNA: TGTGCCAGCAGCTTAGTTGGGAGGAGCACTGAAGCTTTCTTT

size: -
V: TRBV12-3/TRBV12-4
D: -
J: TRBJ1-1
CDR3: CASSLGPTNTEAFF
DNA: TGTGCCAGCAGTTTGGGACCCACGAACACTGAAGCTTTCTTT

size: -
V: TRBV7-3
D: -
J: TRBJ2-3
CDR3: CASSWRGRITDTQYF
DNA: TGTGCCAGCAGCTGGAGGGGGCGTATCACAGATACGCAGTATTTT

size: medium-sized
V: TRBV11-2
D: -
J: TRBJ2-7
CDR3: CASSFAQDMAYEQYF
DNA: TGTGCCAGCAGCTTTGCACAGGATATGGCCTACGAGCAGTACTTC

size: -
V: TRBV7-8
D: -
J: TRBJ2-1
CDR3: CASSSRKKINGSYNEQFF
DNA: TGTGCCAGCAGCTCCCGAAAAAAGATAAATGGTTCCTACAATGAGCAGTTCTTC

size: once
V: TRBV5-6
D: TRBD2
J: TRBJ2-1
CDR3: CASSQAGTINEQFF
DNA: TGTGCCAGCAGCCAAGCGGGAACTATCAATGAGCAGTTCTTC

size: once
V: TRBV7-8
D: TRBD2
J: TRBJ2-1
CDR3: CASSLVAGGPNEQFF
DNA: TGTGCCAGCAGCTTAGTAGCGGGAGGGCCAAATGAGCAGTTCTTC

size: many
V: TRBV28
D: -
J: TRBJ1-2
CDR3: CASSFSGLYGYTF
DNA: TGTGCCAGCAGTTTTTCGGGGCTCTATGGCTACACCTTC

size: many
V: TRBV18
D: TRBD1
J: TRBJ1-1
CDR3: CASSPRQGARNTEAFF
DNA: TGTGCCAGCTCACCAAGGCAGGGGGCGCGGAACACTGAAGCTTTCTTT

size: many
V: TRBV28
D: -
J: TRBJ1-1
CDR3: CASSGAGGAQEAFF
DNA: TGTGCCAGCAGTGGGGCGGGGGGGGCCCAAGAAGCTTTCTTT

size: -
V: TRBV19
D: -
J: TRBJ2-1
CDR3: CATRGNSYNEQFF
DNA: TGTGCCACTAGGGGGAACTCCTACAATGAGCAGTTCTTC

size: -
V: TRBV7-6
D: -
J: TRBJ2-6
CDR3: CASSPFGKSGANVLTF
DNA: TGTGCCAGCAGCCCCTTTGGGAAGTCTGGGGCCAACGTCCTGACTTTC

size: -
V: TRBV11-2
D: -
J: TRBJ1-1
CDR3: CASSLVLNTEAFF
DNA: TGTGCCAGCAGCTTAGTGTTGAACACTGAAGCTTTCTTT

size: -
V: TRBV7-3
D: TRBD1
J: TRBJ1-2
CDR3: CASSLLGGGLGYGYTF
DNA: TGTGCCAGCAGCTTACTCGGAGGGGGCTTGGGCTATGGCTACACCTTC

size: -
V: TRBV12-3/TRBV12-4
D: TRBD2
J: TRBJ2-5
CDR3: CASSFRGGLQETQYF
DNA: TGTGCCAGCAGTTTCCGGGGGGGGCTGCAAGAGACCCAGTACTTC

size: few
V: TRBV18
D: TRBD2
J: TRBJ2-7
CDR3: CASSQFKAGAAYEQYF
DNA: TGTGCCAGCTCCCAATTTAAAGCGGGAGCGGCCTACGAGCAGTACTTC

size: medium-sized
V: TRBV28
D: TRBD1
J: TRBJ1-1
CDR3: CASSLFVGTENTEAFF
DNA: TGTGCCAGCAGTTTATTCGTCGGGACAGAGAACACTGAAGCTTTCTTT

size: -
V: TRBV28
D: TRBD1
J: TRBJ2-7
CDR3: CASSFRDRGPREQYF
DNA: TGTGCCAGCAGTTTTAGGGACAGGGGGCCGCGGGAGCAGTACTTC